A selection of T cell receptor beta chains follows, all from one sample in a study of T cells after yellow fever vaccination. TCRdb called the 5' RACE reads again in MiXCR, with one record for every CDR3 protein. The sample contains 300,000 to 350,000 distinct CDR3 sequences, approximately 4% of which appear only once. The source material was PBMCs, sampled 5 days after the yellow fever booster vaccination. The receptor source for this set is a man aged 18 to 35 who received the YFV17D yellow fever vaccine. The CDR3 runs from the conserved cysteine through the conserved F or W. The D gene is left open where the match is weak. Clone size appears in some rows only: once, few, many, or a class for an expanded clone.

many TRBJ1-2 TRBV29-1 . CSVGGGFYGYTF TGCAGCGTTGGTGGAGGCTTCTATGGCTACACCTTC
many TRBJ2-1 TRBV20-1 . CSAASDYYNEQFF TGCAGTGCCGCGTCGGACTACTACAATGAGCAGTTCTTC
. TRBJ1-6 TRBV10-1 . CASSPGGRNSPLHF TGCGCCAGCAGCCCGGGGGGCCGTAATTCACCCCTCCACTTT
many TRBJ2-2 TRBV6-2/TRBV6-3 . CASSYSSRVLNTGELFF TGTGCCAGCAGTTACTCGAGCCGGGTCCTAAACACCGGGGAGCTGTTTTTT
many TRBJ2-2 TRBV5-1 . CASSLEAGNTGELFF TGCGCCAGCAGCTTGGAGGCAGGGAACACCGGGGAGCTGTTTTTT
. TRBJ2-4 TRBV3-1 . CASSPEGVLAKNIQYF TGTGCCAGCAGCCCGGAAGGTGTTTTAGCCAAAAACATTCAGTACTTC
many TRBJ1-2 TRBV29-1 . CSVGGRPPRYYGYTF TGCAGCGTCGGGGGACGGCCCCCCCGATACTATGGCTACACCTTC
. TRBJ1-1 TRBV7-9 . CASSLGGHGTEAFF TGTGCCAGCAGCTTAGGGGGGCATGGGACTGAAGCTTTCTTT
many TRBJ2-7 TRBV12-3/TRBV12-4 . CASSFVGYEQYF TGTGCCAGCAGTTTTGTTGGCTACGAGCAGTACTTC
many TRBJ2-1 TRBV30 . CAWNSYNEQFF TGTGCCTGGAACTCCTACAATGAGCAGTTCTTC
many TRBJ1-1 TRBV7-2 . CASSLPTENTEAFF TGTGCCAGCAGCTTGCCGACTGAGAACACTGAAGCTTTCTTT
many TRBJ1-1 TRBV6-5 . CASSYEAGREGRAFF TGTGCCAGCAGTTACGAAGCAGGGCGTGAGGGGCGAGCTTTCTTT
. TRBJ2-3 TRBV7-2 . CASSSGSGWAQYF TGTGCCAGCAGCTCGGGGTCGGGGTGGGCGCAGTATTTT
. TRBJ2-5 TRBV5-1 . CASSPNGLRGQETQYF TGCGCCAGCAGCCCAAACGGTCTCAGGGGCCAAGAGACCCAGTACTTC
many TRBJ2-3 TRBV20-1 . CSAEARGGHRTDTQYF TGCAGTGCCGAAGCGAGGGGGGGCCACCGCACAGATACGCAGTATTTT
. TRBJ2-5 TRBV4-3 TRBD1 CASSQDGQGARGETQYF TGCGCCAGCAGCCAAGATGGCCAGGGGGCCAGGGGAGAGACCCAGTACTTC
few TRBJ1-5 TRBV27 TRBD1 CASSLRGVRQPQHF TGTGCCAGCAGCCTCAGGGGGGTGCGTCAGCCCCAGCATTTT
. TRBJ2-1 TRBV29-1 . CSVIRASDEQFF TGCAGCGTTATCCGGGCTTCCGATGAGCAGTTCTTC
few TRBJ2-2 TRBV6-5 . CASKRQSTGELFF TGTGCCAGCAAACGACAGTCCACCGGGGAGCTGTTTTTT
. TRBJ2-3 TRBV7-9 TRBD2 CASSGERASGGARDTQYF TGTGCCAGCAGCGGGGAGAGGGCTAGCGGGGGGGCCCGAGATACGCAGTATTTT
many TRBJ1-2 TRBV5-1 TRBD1 CASSHRDRGDGYTF TGCGCCAGCAGCCACCGGGACAGGGGGGACGGCTACACCTTC
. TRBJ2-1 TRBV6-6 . CASSPRAAAYNEQFF TGTGCCAGCAGCCCCAGGGCCGCCGCCTACAATGAGCAGTTCTTC
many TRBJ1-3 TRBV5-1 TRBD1 CASSGDSASGNTIYF TGCGCCAGCAGCGGGGACAGCGCCTCTGGAAACACCATATATTTT
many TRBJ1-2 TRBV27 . CASSPIGGDNYGYTF TGTGCCAGCAGTCCTATCGGGGGCGATAACTATGGCTACACCTTC
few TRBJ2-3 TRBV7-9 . CASSLAEVGPIRDTQYF TGTGCCAGCAGCTTAGCGGAGGTGGGGCCCATCCGGGATACGCAGTATTTT
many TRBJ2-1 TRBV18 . CASSTGQGTYNEQFF TGTGCCAGCTCAACGGGTCAGGGGACCTACAATGAGCAGTTCTTC
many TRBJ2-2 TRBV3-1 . CASSQGEAGELFF TGTGCCAGCAGCCAAGGGGAGGCCGGGGAGCTGTTTTTT
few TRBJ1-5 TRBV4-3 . CASSQEAFRNGYLNQPQHF TGCGCCAGCAGCCAAGAGGCTTTCCGGAACGGGTATCTCAATCAGCCCCAGCATTTT
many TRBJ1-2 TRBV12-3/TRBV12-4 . CASSLGRDYGYTF TGTGCCAGCAGTTTGGGGAGAGACTATGGCTACACCTTC
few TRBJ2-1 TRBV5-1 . CASSLGGQTLGGRYNEQFF TGCGCCAGCAGCTTGGGGGGCCAAACCCTCGGGGGACGGTACAATGAGCAGTTCTTC
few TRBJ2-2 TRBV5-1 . CASNPAGTPGGELFF TGCGCCAGTAACCCCGCGGGGACCCCAGGCGGGGAGCTGTTTTTT
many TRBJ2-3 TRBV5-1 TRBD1 CASSLGQGSDTQYF TGCGCCAGCAGCTTGGGACAGGGGAGTGATACGCAGTATTTT
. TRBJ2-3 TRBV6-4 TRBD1 CASSPTGGSDTQYF TGTGCCAGCAGTCCGACAGGGGGGTCAGATACGCAGTATTTT
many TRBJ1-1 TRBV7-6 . CASSLQDPYTEAFF TGTGCCAGCAGCCTCCAGGACCCCTACACTGAAGCTTTCTTT
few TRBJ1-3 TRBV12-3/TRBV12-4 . CASKMILDGNTIYF TGTGCCAGCAAAATGATTCTCGATGGAAACACCATATATTTT
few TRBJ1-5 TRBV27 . CASSPLSLGRGSQPQHF TGTGCCAGCAGTCCGCTTTCTCTCGGTCGTGGGAGTCAGCCCCAGCATTTT
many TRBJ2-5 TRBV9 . CASSVANRAPQETQYF TGTGCCAGCAGCGTAGCTAACCGGGCCCCCCAAGAGACCCAGTACTTC
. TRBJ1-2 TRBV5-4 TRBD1 CASSLATGTNGYTF TGTGCCAGCAGCTTGGCGACAGGGACCAATGGCTACACCTTC
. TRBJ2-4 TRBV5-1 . CASSLAETVVNIQYF TGCGCCAGCAGCTTGGCCGAAACAGTCGTAAACATTCAGTACTTC
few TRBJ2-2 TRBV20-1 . CSAAPGVPTGELFF TGCAGTGCTGCCCCAGGGGTTCCCACCGGGGAGCTGTTTTTT
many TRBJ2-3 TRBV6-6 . CASSYSVGTLETDTQYF TGTGCCAGCAGTTACTCAGTAGGGACTTTGGAGACAGATACGCAGTATTTT
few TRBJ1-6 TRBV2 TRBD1 CASSKRTGLILGGSPLHF TGTGCCAGCAGTAAGAGGACAGGGCTAATCCTTGGGGGTTCACCCCTCCACTTT
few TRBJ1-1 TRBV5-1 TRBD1 CASSLGATGGTEAFF TGCGCCAGCAGCTTGGGTGCCACAGGGGGCACTGAAGCTTTCTTT
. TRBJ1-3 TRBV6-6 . CASSPLTLSGNTIYF TGTGCCAGCAGTCCGCTGACACTCTCTGGAAACACCATATATTTT
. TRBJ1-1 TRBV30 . CAWSPNLLHEAFF TGTGCCTGGAGTCCGAACCTCTTGCATGAAGCTTTCTTT